What follows are 18 T cell receptor delta chains derived from one specimen sequenced in a study of γδ T cells in repeated Plasmodium falciparum infection. Vgamma9/Vdelta2+ and Vdelta2-negative gammadelta T cells were flow-sorted from PBMC for bulk sequencing. TCRdb re-identified clones in the multiplex PCR reads via CATT. The table records about 89,000 delta-chain clones, over 1.1% of them present only once. The source material was gamma-delta T cells from blood. All receptors derive from a pool of human donors (malaria-infected and uninfected, not separated).

This clone was picked up a small number of times. This likely traces to a read error, being one base from a far larger clone. Other DNA sequences in the sample encode the same CDR3. The chain has TRDV2 and TRDJ2; 11 bases are shared with TRDD3. The J gene is absent in TCRdb and was assigned here via DNA matching to germline. This CDR3 spans 15 amino acids. Germline CDR1 is GEAIGNYY and CDR2 is EKD. The CDR3 loop is CACDTLGDMTAQLFF. CDR3 sequence (DNA): TGTGCCTGTGACACACTGGGGGATATGACAGCGCAACTCTTCTTT.

This clone was counted at least ten times. This sequence joins TRDV1 and TRDJ4; 12 nucleotides agree with TRDD3. TCRdb leaves out the J gene; it was filled in here by matching the DNA to germline. Germline V lookup: CDR1 TSWWSYY, CDR2 QGS. V lost 2 bases to trimming and J lost 3 bases; unmatched junction nucleotides: 34. This CDR3 has 25 amino acids. CDR3 coding DNA: TGTGCTCTTGGGGAAGAACGGCCTTCCTACACCTCCCCGTCCTGGGGGATACGCGTGTCCCGACCCCTGATCTTT. Its translation is CALGEERPSYTSPSWGIRVSRPLIF.

This clone was counted only a few times. A far larger clone is just one base off, so this is likely a read error. The same CDR3 also results from other DNA sequences found in this sample. In DNA, the CDR3 is TGTGCCTGTTCCCCAAAGCCCCGGTGGGAATACGACTCCCAAGGTGGGACAGCACAGCTCTTCTTT. Its translation is CACSPKPRWEYDSQGGTAQLFF. The J gene is uncalled and the V gene is TRDV2; the table calls TRDD3, which could not be checked here. The CDR3 sequence is 22 residues long. Per germline, CDR1 GEAIGNYY and CDR2 EKD.

This clone appeared a few times. Translating this DNA gives a protein that differs at residue 17 from the TCRdb one, which belongs to a much larger clone; a read error is likely, and the protein shown is this translation. This rearrangement joins TRDV1 to TRDJ1; 9 bases are shared with TRDD3. TCRdb does not report a J gene; here it was assigned by matching the DNA to germline references. The ends lost 1 base at V and 0 bases at J; junction bases unmatched: 27. CDR1 is TSWWSYY and CDR2 is QGS in the germline V gene. This CDR3 spans 24 amino acids. The CDR3 spells CALGEPTAPNFLLYWGSYTDKLIF. For the CDR3, the DNA is TGTGCTCTTGGGGAACCGACGGCCCCAAACTTCCTCTTATACTGGGGGAGTTACACCGATAAACTCATCTTT.

This clone was detected only a few times. A junction end diverges from the germline sequence, so it may reflect a read error. The chain carries TRDV1 and TRDJ3, with D maybe TRDD3 (5 bases). The J gene was missing in TCRdb and was found by matching the end of the DNA to germline. The CDR3 length is 19 residues. Per germline, CDR1 TSWWSYY and CDR2 QGS. For the CDR3, the DNA is TGTGCTCTTGGGGAAGAAGTTTGGTTTAGCTCCTGGGACGCCCGACAGATGTTTTTC. This translates into CALGEEVWFSSWDARQMFF.

This clone is termed medium-sized. V gene TRDV2 combines with J gene TRDJ3; D is unclear. V was pared by 3 bases and J by 0 bases, with 11 bases between. Germline values: CDR1 GEAIGNYY, CDR2 EKD. This CDR3 is 17 amino acids long. CDR3 nucleotide sequence: TGTGCCTGTGACGGGACGGGCAGCTCCTGGGACACCCGACAGATGTTTTTC. Its protein product is CACDGTGSSWDTRQMFF.

Points on this clone: A far larger clone is one nucleotide away, so this likely arose from a read error. Other DNA variants within this sample encode the same CDR3. The V call is TRDV1, the J call TRDJ1, with D possibly matching TRDD3 (7 bases). The J gene, left out of TCRdb, was set here by checking the DNA against germline. Germline CDR1 reads TSWWSYY; CDR2 reads QGS. The CDR3 extends over 26 amino acids. This CDR3 is CALGELHNQNLLPKPTGDPDTDKLIF. CDR3 sequence (DNA): TGTGCTCTTGGGGAACTCCATAACCAAAACCTCCTACCTAAGCCTACTGGGGACCCTGACACCGACAAACTCATCTTT.

This clone was detected only a few times. TCRdb's protein and the DNA translation differ at residue 8; the protein here comes from the DNA. The rearrangement uses TRDV1 and TRDJ1; the D gene is possibly TRDD3 (8 bases). The J gene, missing from TCRdb, was assigned here through DNA to germline matching. The CDR3 spans 24 residues. CDR1 is TSWWSYY and CDR2 is QGS in the germline V gene. The V and J ends lost 5 bases and 0 bases respectively, with 40 bases between them. CDR3 nucleotides: TGTGCTCTTGGGCCAAGGCTCCGTTCCTACGAAGGCCCTGGGGGAGGGTACTACACCGATAAACTCATCTTT. It codes for CALGPRLRSYEGPGGGYYTDKLIF.

As for this clone: The TCRdb record carries a much larger clone's protein, which differs from this DNA's translation at residue 17; a read error is the likely cause, and the protein listed here is the DNA translation. The CDR3 region is CALGEVNGSQTGGYSTGTDKLIF. The CDR3, as DNA: TGTGCTCTTGGGGAAGTGAACGGTTCACAAACTGGGGGATACTCCACAGGCACCGATAAACTCATCTTT. The chain recombines TRDV1 with TRDJ1, with TRDD3 identical over 12 bases. The V gene's germline CDR1 is TSWWSYY and CDR2 QGS. The CDR3 covers 23 residues. The J segment lost 1 base and the V segment lost 2 bases, leaving 23 bases of the junction unmatched.

This clone occurred a few times. The likely explanation is a read error, given a far larger clone one base away. The same CDR3 is also encoded by other DNA sequences in this sample. The chain employs TRDV2 and TRDJ3; 7 bases are a match to TRDD3. CDR1 is GEAIGNYY and CDR2 is EKD in the germline V gene. The CDR3 totals 16 residues. The CDR3 sequence is CACDRGMTWDTRQMFF. CDR3 DNA sequence: TGTGCCTGTGACCGGGGGATGACCTGGGATACCCGACAGATGTTTTTC.

This clone was seen repeatedly, ten times or more. This sample also contains other DNA sequences that code for the same CDR3. This chain joins TRDV3 and TRDJ1; a weak D match, TRDD3 (6 bases). V dropped 4 bases and J dropped 0 bases, with 24 bases sitting between them. CDR1 and CDR2 from the germline V gene are TVYSNPD and GDNSRS (reference sequence). The CDR3 is made up of 17 amino acids. Written as DNA, the CDR3 is TGTGCCTCAACGATATTCATTTGGGGGCTTAACACCGATAAACTCATCTTT. Amino acid sequence: CASTIFIWGLNTDKLIF.

Remarks on this clone: The protein given by TCRdb reflects a much larger clone and differs at residue 9 from this DNA's translation, likely from a read error; the protein shown is the DNA's translation. The chain couples TRDV2 to TRDJ1; no firm D call. This CDR3 is built from 16 residues. Germline V lookup: CDR1 GEAIGNYY, CDR2 EKD. Trimming cost V 3 bases and J 2 bases, with 18 bases left between them. The CDR3 spells CACDSLTVAGTDKLIF. CDR3 coding DNA: TGTGCCTGTGACTCGCTAACTGTCGCCGGGACCGATAAACTCATCTTT.

This clone was counted between two and nine times. A far larger clone differs by one base, so this is likely a read error. Other DNA sequences in this sample translate to the same CDR3. The chain is built from TRDV1 and TRDJ1; tentative D call: TRDD3 (5 bases). The J gene, absent from TCRdb, was called here by matching the DNA to germline. CDR1 TSWWSYY and CDR2 QGS come from the germline V gene. V shed 0 bases and J shed 1 base, with 27 bases lying between them. The CDR3 has 21 residues. Written as DNA, the CDR3 is TGTGCTCTTGGGGAACTAGTACTAATTGACCCTCGGGGGGGTGCCACCGATAAACTCATCTTT. Its protein product is CALGELVLIDPRGGATDKLIF.

As regards this clone: TCRdb pairs this DNA with a much larger clone's protein that differs at residue 21, likely a read error; the protein shown was translated from the DNA. TRDV2 is the V gene, and the J gene was not called; TRDD3, the table's D call, lacks a check against the DNA. The CDR3 consists of 23 residues. Germline CDR1 and CDR2: GEAIGNYY and EKD. The CDR3 coding sequence is TGTGCCTGTGACACCGGAGGTACTGGGGGAGTTCATCTGAGCTCCTGGGACACCCGACAGGTGTTTTTC. It specifies CACDTGGTGGVHLSSWDTRQVFF.

Concerning this clone: The mismatch at residue 12 between this DNA's translation and the TCRdb protein of a much larger clone likely reflects a read error; the protein shown is translated from the DNA. Here the CDR3 DNA reads TGTGCTCTTGAGTCCCCGAGGCGACCTCTTTTGGAGACAAACCGACTTACTGTGTACACCGATAAACTCATCTTT. Residues: CALESPRRPLLETNRLTVYTDKLIF. The chain has TRDV1 and TRDJ1; D remains ambiguous. TCRdb offers no J gene call, so here the DNA was matched to germline to obtain one. The V gene's germline CDR1 is TSWWSYY and CDR2 QGS. The CDR3 is 25 amino acids. The V end lost 7 bases, the J end lost 0 bases, and 45 bases lay between the germline ends.

Only a few counts were recorded for this clone. A far larger clone is one nucleotide away, so this likely arose from a read error. Other DNA sequences within the sample encode an identical CDR3. The gene calls are TRDV1 and TRDJ1; D perhaps matches TRDD3 (5 bases). Here the J gene was assigned by germline matching of the DNA, as TCRdb has none. There are 16 residues in the CDR3. Germline CDR1 is TSWWSYY and CDR2 is QGS. CDR3 bases: TGTGCTCTCGGGGAACTCCCTCCTCGGTCCATGGATAAACTCATCTTT. Residues: CALGELPPRSMDKLIF.

Concerning this clone itself: TCRdb attributes to this sequence the protein of a much larger clone, which differs from the DNA translation at residue 3; a read error is likely, and the protein displayed is translated from the DNA. CDR3 DNA: TGTGCTCCTGGGGAAGTCTCTTACTGGGGGATAGGTTTGACAGCACAACTCTTCTTT. Protein product: CAPGEVSYWGIGLTAQLFF. The V gene is TRDV1, the J gene TRDJ2, with 11 bases lining up with TRDD3. In the absence of a J gene in TCRdb, the DNA was matched to germline to assign it here. CDR1 is TSWWSYY and CDR2 is QGS in the germline V gene. This CDR3 is built from 19 residues.

This clone was counted only a few times. A far more abundant clone sits one base away, making this likely a read error. Other DNA sequences in the same sample also yield this CDR3. This chain uses TRDV2 with TRDJ3; D remains unclear. TCRdb leaves out the J gene; it was filled in here by matching the DNA to germline. Germline lookup yields CDR1 GEAIGNYY and CDR2 EKD. V was shortened by 3 bases and J by 0 bases, with 17 bases between the two germline ends. There are 19 residues in the CDR3. Here the CDR3 reads CACDSGTALSSWDTRQMFF. The CDR3, as DNA: TGTGCCTGTGACTCCGGTACCGCTCTCAGCTCCTGGGACACCCGACAGATGTTTTTC.